Following are 11 T cell receptor beta chains from one sample sequenced in a study of T cells in Graves' hyperthyroidism and ophthalmopathy. TCR beta CDR3 region amplification was performed from RNA transcripts. Carried out on the TCR CDR3, a first-round RT-PCR used the HTBI primer set. TCRdb re-called the multiplex PCR reads with MiXCR, one entry per CDR3 protein. Among around 380,000 distinct CDR3 sequences listed, approximately 13% were seen once. Sample: blood. The receptor source for this set is a man aged 30-40 years with Graves' hyperthyroidism that later progressed to Graves' ophthalmopathy.

This clonotype was recorded once. The chain joins TRBV20-1 to TRBJ2-5; 8 bases match TRBD1. The germline CDR1 and CDR2 sequences are DFQATT and SNEGSKA (reference sequence). The CDR3 is made up of 13 amino acids. The V and J ends lost 6 bases and 4 bases, in that order; junction bases with no gene match: 7. In nucleotides, the CDR3 is TGCAGTGCCCATTTCACAGGGGGAGAGACCCAGTACTTC. Its protein product is CSAHFTGGETQYF.

This clonotype was seen at least ten times. The chain combines TRBV7-8 with TRBJ1-1, with a tentative D call TRBD1 (6 bases). This CDR3 region has 19 residues. Trimming cost V 1 base and J 1 base, with 22 bases left between them. Per the germline V gene, CDR1 is SGHVS and CDR2 is FQNEAQ. The CDR3 loop is CASSLVRGGGTFWNTEAFF. The CDR3 DNA follows: TGTGCCAGCAGCTTAGTTAGGGGGGGGGGGACTTTTTGGAACACTGAAGCTTTCTTT.

This clonotype was seen repeatedly, ten times or more. The DNA of the CDR3 is TGCGCCAGCAGCGGAGGGGGTAGCACTGAAGCTTTCTTT. This codes for CASSGGGSTEAFF. This rearrangement joins TRBV5-1 to TRBJ1-1, with D possibly being TRBD1 (6 bases). The germline CDR1 and CDR2 sequences are SGHRS and YFSETQ. Trimming removed 4 bases at V and 4 bases at J, with 11 bases between. CDR3 length: 13 residues.

This clonotype was picked up a small number of times. The rearrangement uses TRBV4-1 and TRBJ1-1; D gene unclear. This CDR3 region has 15 residues. Per germline, CDR1 MGHRA and CDR2 YSYEKL. With 1 base removed from V and 3 bases from J, the gap between germline ends came to 12 bases. CDR3 DNA sequence: TGCGCCAGCAGCCAAGTTATCAGGAAGGACACTGAAGCTTTCTTT. Amino acids: CASSQVIRKDTEAFF.

This clonotype has more than one count but fewer than ten. The chain combines TRBV10-2 with TRBJ1-5; D might be TRBD1 (6 bases). Trimming stripped 5 bases from V and 4 bases from J, with 12 bases between. The CDR3 is 14 amino acids. From germline, CDR1 is WSHSY and CDR2 SAAADI. CDR3 bases: TGCGCCAGCAGTCAGGGGATCGAGAATCAGCCCCAGCATTTT. It specifies CASSQGIENQPQHF.

V is TRBV4-1 and J is TRBJ2-7; 12 positions match TRBD2. Looked up from germline, CDR1 is MGHRA and CDR2 is YSYEKL. This CDR3 has 16 amino acids. The J segment lost 6 bases and the V segment lost 0 bases, leaving 6 bases of the junction unmatched. CDR3 sequence: CASSQDSQGLAGEQYV. CDR3 DNA sequence: TGCGCCAGCAGCCAAGACTCCCAGGGACTAGCGGGCGAGCAGTACGTC.

At least ten counts were recorded for this clonotype. The chain links TRBV20-1 to TRBJ2-1, with a tentative D call TRBD2 (5 bases). CDR1 is DFQATT and CDR2 is SNEGSKA in the germline V gene (reference sequence). The V and J ends lost 3 bases and 7 bases respectively, with 13 bases between them. The CDR3 has 13 residues. The DNA for the CDR3 is TGCAGTGCTAGGGGATCACTAGGGAATGAGCAGTTCTTC. This codes for CSARGSLGNEQFF.

This clonotype was counted ten times or more. This sequence joins TRBV7-2 and TRBJ1-2, with TRBD1 as a possible D gene (5 bases). CDR1 and CDR2 (germline): SGHTA, FQGNSA. This CDR3 contains 14 residues. Trimming cost V 2 bases and J 5 bases, with 12 bases left between them. The CDR3 DNA reads as TGTGCCAGCAGCTTACCGGGACCGTGGTATGGCTACACCTTC. This translates into CASSLPGPWYGYTF.

This clonotype came up many times. The chain links TRBV6-1 to TRBJ2-3, with 9 bases identical to TRBD2. Germline CDR1 MNHNS, CDR2 SASEGT. J gave up 0 bases and V 5 bases, and 9 bases lay outside the gene matches. The CDR3 loop spans 17 amino acids. The DNA of the CDR3 is TGTGCCAGCAGTCCCCCTAGCGGGGTAACTAGCACAGATACGCAGTATTTT. Its protein product is CASSPPSGVTSTDTQYF.

This clonotype was seen repeatedly, ten times or more. The chain combines TRBV6-1 with TRBJ2-2; maybe TRBD2 (5 bases). CDR1 is MNHNS and CDR2 is SASEGT in the germline V gene. The CDR3 totals 14 residues. With 6 bases removed from V and 3 bases from J, the gap between germline ends came to 11 bases. CDR3: CASRPSSDTGELFF. In DNA, the CDR3 is TGTGCCAGCAGACCTAGCAGCGACACCGGGGAGCTGTTTTTT.

This clonotype was recorded at least ten times. This rearrangement joins TRBV6-1 to TRBJ1-2; 8 bases map to TRBD1. V trimming: 0 bases; J trimming: 3 bases; junction bases outside the gene matches: 3. The CDR3 loop spans 15 amino acids. Germline CDR1 is MNHNS and CDR2 is SASEGT. CDR3 amino acids: CASSEAPGGHYGYTF. CDR3 bases: TGTGCCAGCAGTGAAGCCCCAGGGGGCCACTATGGCTACACCTTC.